What follows are 28 T cell receptor beta chains derived from one specimen sequenced in a study of cytomegalovirus exposure and HLA in healthy donors. PCR was performed using 60 Vbeta and 13 Jbeta primers. The table came from immunoSEQ multiplex PCR; TCRdb's copy has only in-frame clones and leaves some out. The top ten hold 5% to 5.5% of the sample, which has 150,000 to 200,000 clones, approximately 71% seen once. Material: PBMCs. The receptor set was obtained from a woman younger than 30 in good health and CMV-seropositive.

The V call is TRBV7-6, the J call TRBJ2-3; 13 nucleotides align to TRBD2. The CDR3 contains 18 residues. Unmatched junction bases numbered 7, after V lost 1 base and J lost 3 bases. Germline V gives CDR1 SGHVS, CDR2 FNYEAQ. The CDR3 DNA sequence: TGTGCCAGCAGCTTAGGGGGAACTAGCGGGGGGGGAACAGATACGCAGTATTTT. Translated: CASSLGGTSGGGTDTQYF. Full variable domain (outside the CDR3, taken from reference TRBV7-6 and TRBJ2-3): GAGVSQSPRYKVTKRGQDVALRCDPISGHVSLYWYRQALGQGPEFLTYFNYEAQQDKSGLPNDRFSAERPEGSISTLTIQRTEQRDSAMYRCASSLGGTSGGGTDTQYFGPGTRLTVL.

The chain employs TRBV7-6 and TRBJ2-5, with D tentatively TRBD1 (5 bases). Deletions cut 5 bases from V and 7 bases from J, with 14 bases between. CDR3 length: 13 residues. Looked up from germline, CDR1 is SGHVS and CDR2 is FNYEAQ. In nucleotides, the CDR3 is TGTGCCAGCAGCCCGGAAGAAAGGGGGACCCAGTACTTC. This sequence encodes CASSPEERGTQYF.

The chain is built from TRBV30 and TRBJ1-6, with 9 bases aligning to TRBD1. Germline V gene data show CDR1 as GTSNPN and CDR2 as SVGIG (reference sequence). J lost 9 bases, V lost 2 bases, and 11 bases had no gene match. The CDR3 runs 16 residues. The CDR3 DNA sequence: TGTGCCTGGAGTACAACTCGGACAGGGGTCCCTTCACCCCTCCACTTT. Amino acids: CAWSTTRTGVPSPLHF.

This chain uses TRBV7-2 with TRBJ2-6, with TRBD1 matching over 8 bases. The V segment lost 0 bases and the J segment 0 bases; nucleotides outside the gene matches: 7. The CDR3 is 19 amino acids. CDR1 and CDR2 (germline): SGHTA, FQGNSA. CDR3 residues: CASSLASGQAFSGANVLTF. The DNA for the CDR3 is TGTGCCAGCAGCTTAGCCTCGGGACAGGCATTCTCTGGGGCCAACGTCCTGACTTTC. The variable domain in full, completed from reference TRBV7-2 and TRBJ2-6, reads GAGVSQSPSNKVTEKGKDVELRCDPISGHTALYWYRQSLGQGLEFLIYFQGNSAPDKSGLPSDRFSAERTGGSVSTLTIQRTQQEDSAVYLCASSLASGQAFSGANVLTFGAGSRLTVL.

This chain links TRBV7-9 with TRBJ2-3; 8 positions match TRBD1. Germline CDR1 is SEHNR and CDR2 is FQNEAQ (reference sequence). V shed 6 bases and J 4 bases; nucleotides not matched to a gene: 9. The CDR3 length is 15 residues. This CDR3 reads CASSSQGATSDTQYF. The CDR3 DNA follows: TGTGCCAGCAGTTCGCAGGGGGCGACATCAGATACGCAGTATTTT.

V usage is TRBV29-1 and J usage is TRBJ1-2; D is unclear. The CDR3 is 11 amino acids. The V gene lost 1 base and the J gene lost 4 bases, with 4 bases spanning the gap. Germline lookup yields CDR1 SQVTM and CDR2 ANQGSEA. The CDR3 here is CSVEARYGYTF. DNA for the CDR3: TGCAGCGTTGAAGCCCGCTATGGCTACACCTTC. The whole variable domain, remainder taken from reference TRBV29-1 and TRBJ1-2, is SAVISQKPSRDICQRGTSLTIQCQVDSQVTMMFWYRQQPGQSLTLIATANQGSEATYESGFVIDKFPISRPNLTFSTLTVSNMSPEDSSIYLCSVEARYGYTFGSGTRLTVV.

This clone was recorded only once. The chain links TRBV4-3 to TRBJ2-5; TRBD2 agrees at 10 bases. Unmatched junction bases numbered 4, after V lost 4 bases and J lost 2 bases. Germline CDR1 and CDR2: LGHNA and YSLEER. The CDR3 extends over 15 amino acids. The CDR3 DNA reads as TGCGCCAGCAGCCGCGGACTAGCGGCTCAAGAGACCCAGTACTTC. Encoded protein: CASSRGLAAQETQYF.

This rearrangement joins TRBV5-6 to TRBJ1-5; 7 bases are shared with TRBD1. This CDR3 region has 14 residues. Losses at the gene ends were 3 bases for V and 2 bases for J; bases not matched to a gene: 2. Germline CDR1 SGHDT, CDR2 YYEEEE. The CDR3 region is CASSYGTGNQPQHF. The DNA of the CDR3 is TGTGCCAGCAGCTACGGGACAGGCAATCAGCCCCAGCATTTT.

V and J are TRBV6-5 and TRBJ2-1; 9 nucleotides align to TRBD1. Germline trimming cut 5 bases from V and 7 bases from J; bases unmatched to any gene: 3. CDR3 length equals 13 residues. The V gene's germline CDR1 is MNHEY and CDR2 SVGAGI. CDR3 sequence reads: CASSRDRDNEQFF. In nucleotides, the CDR3 is TGTGCCAGCAGTAGGGACAGGGATAATGAGCAGTTCTTC.

This clone was recorded only once. The chain has TRBV19 and TRBJ1-2; 8 nucleotides agree with TRBD1. Germline V gene lookup returns CDR1 LNHDA and CDR2 SQIVND (reference sequence). Trimming cost V 6 bases and J 3 bases; bases outside gene matches: 3. The CDR3 extends over 13 amino acids. CDR3 sequence reads: CASSRQGHYGYTF. As DNA, the CDR3 is TGTGCCAGTAGCCGACAGGGGCACTATGGCTACACCTTC.

V is TRBV6-4 and J is TRBJ2-1; TRBD2 is a possible D gene (5 bases). Trimming took 2 bases from V and 5 from J, leaving 13 bases between them. Germline-derived CDR1 and CDR2 are MRHNA and SNTAGT. The CDR3 extends over 15 amino acids. The CDR3 DNA is TGTGCCAGCAGTGACGGGGAGAATCCTAACAATGAGCAGTTCTTC. Its translation is CASSDGENPNNEQFF.

The chain couples TRBV20-1 to TRBJ2-2; unclear D gene. From germline, CDR1 is DFQATT and CDR2 SNEGSKA (reference sequence). The CDR3 has 11 amino acids. V lost 4 bases and J 5 bases, leaving 5 bases between the germline ends. CDR3 residues: CSATRTGELFF. For the CDR3, the DNA is TGCAGTGCTACTAGGACCGGGGAGCTGTTTTTT.

The chain carries TRBV5-1 and TRBJ2-5; 13 bases line up with TRBD2. CDR1 is SGHRS, CDR2 YFSETQ, per germline. CDR3 length: 15 residues. V shed 8 bases and J 3 bases; nucleotides not matched to a gene: 7. DNA of the CDR3: TGCGCCAGTACTAGCGGGGGGGCCGGAGAAGAGACCCAGTACTTC. As protein: CASTSGGAGEETQYF.

The rearrangement joins TRBV10-3 to TRBJ2-2; no clear D gene. The CDR3 sequence is 18 residues long. Trimming removed 2 bases at V and 5 bases at J, with 21 bases between. The germline V gene encodes CDR1 ENHRY and CDR2 SYGVKD. DNA for the CDR3: TGTGCCATCAGTGAGCCGAATCCGGGTCCTGGTGGGACCGGGGAGCTGTTTTTT. Its translation is CAISEPNPGPGGTGELFF.

Notes on this clone: A read error may account for a junction end that differs from germline. J is TRBJ1-1 and V is TRBV7-9, with D perhaps TRBD1 (6 bases). Germline values: CDR1 SEHNR, CDR2 FQNEAQ (reference sequence). This CDR3 spans 12 amino acids. CDR3 coding DNA: TGTTCCAGCAGCCCAGGGGCCACTGAAGCTTTCTTT. Its protein product is CSSSPGATEAFF.

The V and J genes are TRBV5-1 and TRBJ2-3; the D gene is possibly TRBD2 (5 bases). The CDR3 is 15 amino acids. V lost 2 bases, J lost 0 bases, and 10 bases lay in between. Looked up from germline, CDR1 is SGHRS and CDR2 is YFSETQ. The CDR3 bases are TGCGCCAGCAGCTTCGGGGAAATCAGCACAGATACGCAGTATTTT. This sequence encodes CASSFGEISTDTQYF.

This clone was seen once. This chain uses TRBV4-1 with TRBJ2-2; 9 nucleotides line up with TRBD2. From germline, CDR1 is MGHRA and CDR2 YSYEKL. V was pared by 1 base and J by 7 bases, with 4 bases of the junction left unmatched. CDR3 length: 15 residues. CDR3 in DNA: TGCGCCAGCAGCCAAGCGCGGGGGGGGAACGGGGAGCTGTTTTTT. It specifies CASSQARGGNGELFF.

The rearrangement uses TRBV4-2 and TRBJ2-2, with D unresolved. Germline V gene data show CDR1 as LGHNA and CDR2 as YNFKEQ. The CDR3 runs to 16 residues. Deletions cut 0 bases from V and 5 bases from J, with 13 bases between. This chain's CDR3 is CASSQERSPGTGELFF. The CDR3 DNA reads as TGTGCCAGCAGCCAAGAACGGTCGCCCGGGACCGGGGAGCTGTTTTTT.

This rearrangement joins TRBV11-2 to TRBJ1-2; a possible D gene is TRBD1 (5 bases). Trimming left V 1 base short and J 4 bases short, with 10 bases between. Germline assignment: CDR1 SGHAT and CDR2 FQNNGV. This CDR3 has 14 amino acids. CDR3 region: CASSLGDGGYGYTF. The CDR3, as DNA: TGTGCCAGCAGCTTAGGAGACGGGGGCTATGGCTACACCTTC.

The gene calls are TRBV5-1 and TRBJ1-1; perhaps TRBD1 as D (5 bases). Trimming cost V 6 bases and J 5 bases, with 17 bases left between them. CDR1 SGHRS and CDR2 YFSETQ come from the germline V gene. The CDR3 sequence is 14 residues long. In nucleotides, the CDR3 is TGCGCCAGCAACTCGCTCTCAGGGCTAACTGAAGCTTTCTTT. Translation gives CASNSLSGLTEAFF.

This chain links TRBV5-4 with TRBJ2-1; D is uncertain. Germline V gene data show CDR1 as SGHNT and CDR2 as YYREEE (reference sequence). V was pared by 0 bases and J by 4 bases, with 8 bases between. The CDR3 sequence is 14 residues long. The CDR3 sequence: CASSLVSDYNEQFF. CDR3 DNA: TGTGCCAGCAGCTTGGTATCAGATTACAATGAGCAGTTCTTC.

The chain carries TRBV5-8 and TRBJ2-6; perhaps TRBD2 as D (6 bases). The length of the CDR3 is 17 residues. The V end was cut by 5 bases, the J end by 0 bases, with 15 bases between. Germline-derived CDR1 and CDR2 are SGHTS and YDEGEE. CDR3 sequence (DNA): TGTGCCAGCAGATATGGAGGGGTGACCTCTGGGGCCAACGTCCTGACTTTC. Translating it yields CASRYGGVTSGANVLTF. Filled out from reference TRBV5-8 and TRBJ2-6, the complete variable domain reads EAGVTQSPTHLIKTRGQQATLRCSPISGHTSVYWYQQALGLGLQFLLWYDEGEERNRGNFPPRFSGRQFPNYSSELNVNALELEDSALYLCASRYGGVTSGANVLTFGAGSRLTVL.

The CDR3 bases are TGTGCCAGCAGCTCACTCCAGGGGGTGGGAAGCAATCAGCCCCAGCATTTT. Translated, it gives CASSSLQGVGSNQPQHF. The V gene is TRBV5-8, the J gene TRBJ1-5; TRBD1 aligns across 7 bases. This CDR3 is 17 amino acids long. Looked up from germline, CDR1 is SGHTS and CDR2 is YDEGEE. V was pared by 3 bases and J by 1 base, with 10 bases of the junction left unmatched.

The chain links TRBV28 to TRBJ1-2, with TRBD1 matching 9 bases. Trimming removed 6 bases from V and 4 bases from J; junction bases left unmatched: 12. This CDR3 has 16 residues. The germline V gene has CDR1 MDHEN and CDR2 SYDVKM. This CDR3 reads CASSKGTGREVYGYTF. The CDR3 bases are TGTGCCAGCAGCAAAGGGACAGGGAGAGAAGTCTATGGCTACACCTTC.

The chain has TRBV7-2 and TRBJ2-5; 16 nucleotides agree with TRBD2. Germline V gene data show CDR1 as SGHTA and CDR2 as FQGNSA. The length of the CDR3 is 22 residues. The junction had 17 bases not matched to a gene; V was cut back by 0 bases and J by 4 bases. Here the CDR3 reads CASSLALGLAGGTVRFGETQYF. The CDR3 nucleotides are TGTGCCAGCAGCTTAGCCCTGGGACTAGCGGGGGGGACGGTTAGGTTCGGAGAGACCCAGTACTTC.

This chain links TRBV19 with TRBJ1-1; 8 positions agree with TRBD1. CDR1 LNHDA and CDR2 SQIVND come from the germline V gene (reference sequence). Trimming removed 2 bases from V and 0 bases from J; junction bases left unmatched: 11. The CDR3 is 18 residues long. CDR3 sequence reads: CASSIRTGSRIMNTEAFF. CDR3 in DNA: TGTGCCAGTAGTATACGGACAGGGAGCCGTATAATGAACACTGAAGCTTTCTTT.

DNA of the CDR3: TGTGCCAGCAGTGAATTGGGAGGAGGGGAAGGCTACACCTTC. Translated: CASSELGGGEGYTF. The rearrangement joins TRBV25-1 to TRBJ1-2; weak D call: TRBD1 (5 bases). Germline lookup yields CDR1 MGHDK and CDR2 SYGVNS. The CDR3 totals 14 residues. The germline V and J ends were trimmed by 1 base and 8 bases, with 14 bases remaining between them.

The CDR3 reads CASTLDDRGRSSNQPQHF. In nucleotides, the CDR3 is TGCGCCAGCACCCTTGACGACAGGGGAAGGTCTAGCAATCAGCCCCAGCATTTT. The chain links TRBV23-1 to TRBJ1-5, with TRBD1 matching over 8 bases. TRBV23-1 is marked as an open reading frame, function uncertain. The V segment lost 7 bases and the J segment 0 bases; nucleotides outside the gene matches: 14. This CDR3 has 18 amino acids.